Sequencing of this T cell receptor (beta chain) was carried out in a study of blood T cell repertoires in COVID-19. Turning to the study itself: Specimens from acute and convalescent COVID-19 originated in the United States, Italy and Spain.

The CDR3 covers 15 residues. CDR1 is KGHSH, CDR2 LQKENI, per germline. Trimming took 2 bases from V and 7 from J, leaving 12 bases between them. Libraries were prepared by immunoSEQ multiplex PCR; TCRdb keeps only in-frame clonotypes and omits some of them. This table has under 300,000 clones, roughly 80% appearing once. The origin of this receptor is a woman under 30 with acute or convalescent COVID-19. Sequenced material: peripheral blood. The chain couples TRBV18 to TRBJ1-6; D call uncertain. CDR3 sequence (DNA): TGTGCCAGCTCACCAATCGCGGGGTTAAATTCACCCCTCCACTTT. Protein sequence: CASSPIAGLNSPLHF.